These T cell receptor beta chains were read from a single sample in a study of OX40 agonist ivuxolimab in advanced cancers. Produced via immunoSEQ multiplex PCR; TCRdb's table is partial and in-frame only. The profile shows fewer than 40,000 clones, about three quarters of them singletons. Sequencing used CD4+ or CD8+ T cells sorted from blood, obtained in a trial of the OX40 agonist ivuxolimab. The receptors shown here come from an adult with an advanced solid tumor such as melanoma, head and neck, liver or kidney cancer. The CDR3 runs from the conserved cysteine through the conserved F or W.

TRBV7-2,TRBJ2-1,CASSQTGGGSYNEQFF
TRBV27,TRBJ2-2,CASSPTTAATGELFF
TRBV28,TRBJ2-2,CASRENRGLWTGELFF
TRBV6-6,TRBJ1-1,CASSYTVPGEAFF
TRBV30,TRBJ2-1,CAWSVRGTEQFF
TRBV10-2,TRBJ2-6,CASISGQGIAGANVLTF
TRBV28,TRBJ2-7,CASSFPQDTYEQYF
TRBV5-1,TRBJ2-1,CASSLVQTNEQFF
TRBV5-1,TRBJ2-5,CASSLGGLATQETQYF
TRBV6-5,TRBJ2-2,CASRDGAGELFF
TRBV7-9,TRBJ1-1,CASSSTAMNTEAFF
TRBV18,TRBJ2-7,CASSPSGGYEQYF
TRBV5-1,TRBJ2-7,CASREGTAYSYEQYF
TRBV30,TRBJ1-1,CAWSSPRGRSAFF
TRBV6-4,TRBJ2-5,CAKPGPGIQETQYF
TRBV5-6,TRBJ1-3,CASSFLGQKNSGNTIYF
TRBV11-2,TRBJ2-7,CASSLGLAKDYEQYF
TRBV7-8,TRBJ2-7,CASSPLAVSYEQYF
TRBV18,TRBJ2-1,CASSPDKSSYNEQFF
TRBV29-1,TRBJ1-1,CSVYDRVGTEAFF
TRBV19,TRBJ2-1,CASSTRGVTAERESNEQFF
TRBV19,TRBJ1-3,CATIPRRAANTIYF
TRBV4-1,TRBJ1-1,CASSRNDRDRGTEAFF
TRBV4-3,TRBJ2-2,CASSQDMSAGGPTGELFF
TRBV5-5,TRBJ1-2,CASSRWTEAYGYTF
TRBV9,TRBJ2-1,CASSVAEWRRAKSYNEQFF
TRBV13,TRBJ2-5,CASSISSGSGGETQYF
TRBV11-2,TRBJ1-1,CASSLNLGTYEAFF
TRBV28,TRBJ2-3,CASNSGTSDTDTQYF
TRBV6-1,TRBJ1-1,CASSETGFGTEAFF
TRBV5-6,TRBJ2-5,CASSRDRGETQYF
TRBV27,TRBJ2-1,CASSSGTSGEQFF
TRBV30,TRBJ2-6,CAWRSLIAGHSGANVLTF
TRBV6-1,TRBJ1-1,CASSSGQNTEAFF
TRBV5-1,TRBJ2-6,CASSGSRDRAGANVLTF
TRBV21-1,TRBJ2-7,CASSTRTPRGYEQYF
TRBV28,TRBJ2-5,CASSTPTGPETQYF
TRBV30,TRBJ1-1,CAWSDWGEAFF
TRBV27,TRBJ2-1,CASSLSILFNDYNEQFF
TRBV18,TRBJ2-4,CASSPSTTGNIQYF
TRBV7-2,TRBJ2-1,CASSFRFGGTNEQFF
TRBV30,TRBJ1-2,CARLGQGTGYTF
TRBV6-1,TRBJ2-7,CASSEAGLAVPYEQYF
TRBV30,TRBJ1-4,CAWSRGGSVEKLFF
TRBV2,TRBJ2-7,CASSNIPRIPHEQYF